The present T cell receptor beta chain was sequenced within a study of a mutant IDH1 vaccine in newly diagnosed glioma. Study summary: Vaccination was launched 4-6 weeks after radiotherapy alone, or with temozolomide cycles. Treated patients, averaging roughly 44 years, were around 62% male and approximately 38% female. Patients previously underwent radiotherapy, temozolomide, or both, and most underwent both.

Some clones are missing from TCRdb's copy, which holds only in-frame ones; the method was immunoSEQ multiplex PCR. The sample holds about 56,000 clones, around three quarters seen once. Concerning this clone: Antigen: not known.

Looked up from germline, CDR1 is MNHNS and CDR2 is SASEGT. The CDR3 is made up of 13 amino acids. V lost 10 bases and J 2 bases, leaving 14 bases between the germline ends. This sample's time point: week 47, end of study. Topical imiquimod was applied with each vaccine dose, which held 300 ug of mutant IDH1 20-mer peptide. The specimen comprised PBMCs, sampled from a glioma patient whose treatment included an IDH1 peptide vaccine. The J gene is TRBJ1-2, the V gene TRBV6-1; weak D call: TRBD1 (5 bases). The source of this sequence is a man in his forties or fifties with glioma. Here the CDR3 DNA reads TGTGCCACCTCCCGGACACTAAACTATGGCTACACCTTC. Translating gives CATSRTLNYGYTF.